A single T cell receptor (beta chain) is shown here with its context. The antigen is not known. This sample was taken from a study of cytomegalovirus exposure and HLA in healthy donors. Broader study findings: The authors assumed roughly uniform sequencing depth across donors for presence/absence analyses. Links to common viral pathogens appeared, in a later analysis, for several of the most significant clusters. The study designated over 150 TCR beta chains cytomegalovirus-associated.

PCR amplification relied on 60 Vbeta primers (plus 13 Jbeta primers). The table came from immunoSEQ multiplex PCR; TCRdb's copy has only in-frame clones and leaves some out. The profile shows about 170,000 clones, around four fifths of them singletons. The CDR3 totals 14 residues. Looked up from germline, CDR1 is MNHEY and CDR2 is SVGAGI. V was cut by 0 bases and J by 1 base, with 6 bases left in between. Sample: PBMCs. This chain connects TRBV6-5 to TRBJ1-2; D is uncertain. The origin of this receptor is a female donor in good health and CMV-seronegative. As DNA, the CDR3 is TGTGCCAGCAGTTACTCGAACGGTAACTATGGCTACACCTTC. Its protein product is CASSYSNGNYGYTF.